Presented here are 12 T cell receptor beta chains from one specimen sequenced in a study of patients and donors after allogeneic stem cell transplantation. In TCRdb, the RT-PCR reads were re-called with MiXCR into one record per CDR3 protein. This table holds around 200,000 distinct CDR3 sequences, about 37% found once. Sequenced: blood, either unsorted or a sorted T cell fraction (not recorded which). These receptors came from a human donor who was either an allogeneic HSCT recipient or a stem cell or donor lymphocyte infusion donor (not recorded which). It is not recorded whose cells these are; they may come from a transplant donor.

The genes are TRBV28 and TRBJ1-6; no clear D. This CDR3 comprises 14 residues. From germline, CDR1 is MDHEN and CDR2 SYDVKM. CDR3 in amino acids: CATSRFSYNSPLHF. In DNA, the CDR3 is TGTGCGACTTCCCGGTTCTCCTATAATTCACCCCTCCACTTT.

The CDR3 region has the DNA TGTGCCATCAGTGACCCCAGACACTCCGGGGGCGAGCAGTACTTC. Protein product: CAISDPRHSGGEQYF. The V and J genes are TRBV10-3 and TRBJ2-7; D may be TRBD2 (6 bases). The CDR3 is 15 amino acids. Germline V gives CDR1 ENHRY, CDR2 SYGVKD. V was cut by 3 bases and J by 6 bases, with 18 bases left in between.

This clonotype was observed a few times. The chain couples TRBV7-9 to TRBJ1-4; D ambiguous. The V and J ends lost 1 base and 5 bases respectively, with 11 bases between them. CDR1 and CDR2 from the germline V gene are SEHNR and FQNEAQ (reference sequence). This CDR3 spans 15 amino acids. CDR3 sequence (DNA): TGTGCCAGCAGCTTAGGCGACGTCGCAAATGAAAAACTGTTTTTT. Translating it yields CASSLGDVANEKLFF.

This clonotype was seen only a few times. The CDR3 region has the DNA TGTGCCAGCAGCAAAGACAGGCTCCCGAGCACAGATACGCAGTATTTT. Amino acid sequence: CASSKDRLPSTDTQYF. This chain connects TRBV7-9 to TRBJ2-3; D is perhaps TRBD1 (6 bases). Trimming took 5 bases from V and 0 from J, leaving 15 bases between them. The CDR3 has 16 amino acids. Germline assignment: CDR1 SEHNR and CDR2 FQNEAQ (reference sequence).

This clonotype was detected ten times or more. The chain carries TRBV12-3 or TRBV12-4 and TRBJ1-4; D unresolved. V was clipped by 0 bases and J by 7 bases, with 9 bases between them. CDR3 length: 14 residues. In nucleotides, the CDR3 is TGTGCCAGCAGTTTAGCGGGAAATGGTGAAAAACTGTTTTTT. This sequence encodes CASSLAGNGEKLFF.

The chain carries TRBV20-1 and TRBJ2-7; TRBD1 matches 10 bases. Germline assignment: CDR1 DFQATT and CDR2 SNEGSKA (reference sequence). The CDR3 length is 15 residues. V trimming: 5 bases; J trimming: 4 bases; junction bases outside the gene matches: 11. CDR3 sequence: CSASSPGQGRYEQYF. The CDR3 nucleotides are TGCAGTGCTTCGTCTCCGGGACAGGGGAGGTACGAGCAGTACTTC.

This clonotype has only a few counts. The chain joins TRBV28 to TRBJ1-3; 9 bases match TRBD1. The CDR3 has 16 residues. V shed 6 bases, J shed 4 bases, and the junction held 10 bases outside the gene matches. Germline V gene lookup returns CDR1 MDHEN and CDR2 SYDVKM. DNA of the CDR3: TGTGCCAGCAGCTACCCCGGGGGACAGGGCGGAAACACCATATATTTT. It translates to CASSYPGGQGGNTIYF.

This clonotype was detected only a few times. V and J are TRBV20-1 and TRBJ1-1, with D possibly being TRBD1 (5 bases). Germline V gene data show CDR1 as DFQATT and CDR2 as SNEGSKA (reference sequence). The CDR3 contains 14 residues. Deletions cut 3 bases from V and 1 base from J, with 12 bases between. CDR3 DNA: TGCAGTGCTAGGGGGGGTCGAGGGAACACTGAAGCTTTCTTT. This gives the protein CSARGGRGNTEAFF.

This clonotype came up a few times. The chain is built from TRBV12-5 and TRBJ1-2; 9 bases are a match to TRBD1. Trimming at V came to 0 bases and at J to 4 bases, leaving 9 bases not matched to a gene. The CDR3 is made up of 17 amino acids. The germline V gene has CDR1 LGHNT and CDR2 FRNRAP. CDR3 DNA sequence: TGTGCTAGTGGTTTGGTCCATTCTACAGGGGGCGCCTATGGCTACACCTTC. This translates into CASGLVHSTGGAYGYTF.

This clonotype was recorded a few times. This chain uses TRBV10-3 with TRBJ1-1; no reliable D call. This CDR3 region has 17 residues. V was cut by 1 base and J by 1 base, with 16 bases left in between. Germline V gene lookup returns CDR1 ENHRY and CDR2 SYGVKD. CDR3 region: CAISEYLWSKKNTEAFF. In DNA form, the CDR3 reads TGTGCCATCAGTGAGTACTTGTGGAGCAAGAAGAACACTGAAGCTTTCTTT.

The rearrangement uses TRBV12-3 or TRBV12-4 and TRBJ2-2; D uncertain. There are 14 residues in the CDR3. Trimming left V 3 bases short and J 8 bases short, with 13 bases between. CDR3 amino acids: CASSFIQSSGELFF. The CDR3 nucleotides read TGTGCCAGCAGTTTCATCCAGTCTTCTGGGGAGCTGTTTTTT.

The genes are TRBV25-1 and TRBJ2-7; the match to TRBD2 covers 12 bases. From germline, CDR1 is MGHDK and CDR2 SYGVNS. The CDR3 loop spans 16 amino acids. Trimming took 3 bases from V and 2 from J; bases not matched to a gene: 5. For the CDR3, the DNA is TGTGCCAGCAGTGAGGCCACTAGCGGGGGGACCTACGAGCAGTACTTC. This codes for CASSEATSGGTYEQYF.